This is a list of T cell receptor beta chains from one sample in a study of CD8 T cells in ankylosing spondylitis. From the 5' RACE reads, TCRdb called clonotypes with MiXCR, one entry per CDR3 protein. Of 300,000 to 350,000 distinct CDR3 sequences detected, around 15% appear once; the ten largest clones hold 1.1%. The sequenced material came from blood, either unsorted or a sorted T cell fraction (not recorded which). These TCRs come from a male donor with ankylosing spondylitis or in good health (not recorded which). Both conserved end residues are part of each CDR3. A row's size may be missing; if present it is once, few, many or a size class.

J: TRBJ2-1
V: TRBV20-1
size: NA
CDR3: CSAIPGSSYNEQFF

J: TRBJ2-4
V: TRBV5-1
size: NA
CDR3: CASSLLLTSGSENIQYF

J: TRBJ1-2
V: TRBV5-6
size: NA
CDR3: CASSSSGSYGYTF

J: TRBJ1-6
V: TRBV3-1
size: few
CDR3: CASSLDPHGGSPLHF

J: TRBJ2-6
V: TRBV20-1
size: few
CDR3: CSAPSGGAGANVLTF

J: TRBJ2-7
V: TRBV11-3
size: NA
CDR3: CASSLYPSYEQYF

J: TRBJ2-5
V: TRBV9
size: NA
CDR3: CASSFSGIQETQYF

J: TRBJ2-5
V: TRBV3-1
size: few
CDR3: CASSPPGFGQETQYF

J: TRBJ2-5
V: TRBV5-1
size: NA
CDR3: CASSLGDGETQYF

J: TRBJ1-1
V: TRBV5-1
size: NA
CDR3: CASSLEAREGTEAFF

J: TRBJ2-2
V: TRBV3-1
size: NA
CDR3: CASSQELLAGGSGELFF

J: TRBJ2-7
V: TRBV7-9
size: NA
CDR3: CASSNRQGSDEQYF

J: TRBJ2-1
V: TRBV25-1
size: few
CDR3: CASSAPGLAAYNEQFF

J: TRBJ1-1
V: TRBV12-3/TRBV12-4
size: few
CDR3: CASSLGRGGENTEAFF

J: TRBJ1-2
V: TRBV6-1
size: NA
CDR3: CASSTTAGTGDNGYTF

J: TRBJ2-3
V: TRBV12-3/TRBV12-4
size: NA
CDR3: CASSPRTSSTDTQYF

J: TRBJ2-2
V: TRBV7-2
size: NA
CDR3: CASSSTGGHTNTGELFF

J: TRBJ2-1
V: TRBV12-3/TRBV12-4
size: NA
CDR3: CASSFGGVLFNEQFF

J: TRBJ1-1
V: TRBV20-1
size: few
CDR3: CSARDGSEGEAFF

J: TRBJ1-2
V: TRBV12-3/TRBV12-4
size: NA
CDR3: CASSRSGEDGYTF

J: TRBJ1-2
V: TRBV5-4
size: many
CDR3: CASSSTGTYGYTF

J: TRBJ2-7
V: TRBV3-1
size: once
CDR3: CASSPLGSLPYEQYF

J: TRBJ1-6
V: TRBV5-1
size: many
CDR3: CASRKGQNNSPLHF

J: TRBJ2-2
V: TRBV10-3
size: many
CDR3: CAISEGQNTGELFF

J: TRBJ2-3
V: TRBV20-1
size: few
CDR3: CSARVVATDTQYF

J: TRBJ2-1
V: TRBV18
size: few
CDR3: CASSPLDRGRNEQFF

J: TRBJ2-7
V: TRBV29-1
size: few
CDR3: CSVLGQTYEQYF

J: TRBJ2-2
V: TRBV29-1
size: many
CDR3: CSVDMRNTGELFF